Following are 15 T cell receptor beta chains from one sample sequenced in a study of blood T cell repertoires in COVID-19. Method: immunoSEQ multiplex PCR; TCRdb's copy keeps in-frame clones and lacks some. Of 180,000 or so clones in the sample, approximately 84% were seen once. The sequenced material came from peripheral blood. The source is a man aged 35-49 years who had recovered from COVID-19.

The gene calls are TRBV5-4 and TRBJ1-2; TRBD1 aligns across 8 bases. This CDR3 has 14 residues. In germline, CDR1 is SGHNT, CDR2 YYREEE (reference sequence). Trimming cost V 1 base and J 5 bases; bases outside gene matches: 4. This CDR3 is CASSLIRGQYGYTF. The CDR3 region has the DNA TGTGCCAGCAGCTTGATCAGGGGGCAATATGGCTACACCTTC.

This sequence joins TRBV24-1 and TRBJ2-1; TRBD2 aligns across 11 bases. V shed 5 bases, J shed 4 bases, and the junction held 3 bases outside the gene matches. Per germline, CDR1 KGHDR and CDR2 SFDVKD. This CDR3 has 15 residues. The CDR3 sequence: CATSGVAGGYNEQFF. DNA of the CDR3: TGTGCCACCAGTGGAGTAGCGGGGGGGTACAATGAGCAGTTCTTC.

The genes are TRBV9 and TRBJ1-1, with D perhaps matching TRBD1 (6 bases). The CDR3 extends over 14 amino acids. Looked up from germline, CDR1 is SGDLS and CDR2 is YYNGEE. Trimming pared 3 bases from V and 0 bases from J, leaving 9 bases between. Here the CDR3 reads CASSGDTMNTEAFF. The CDR3 region has the DNA TGTGCCAGCAGCGGGGACACTATGAACACTGAAGCTTTCTTT.

This clone was detected only once. This chain connects TRBV7-9 to TRBJ1-2, with 9 bases matching TRBD1. The ends lost 0 bases at V and 4 bases at J; junction bases unmatched: 3. From germline, CDR1 is SEHNR and CDR2 FQNEAQ (reference sequence). CDR3 size: 15 residues. CDR3 bases: TGTGCCAGCAGCTTAGCGGGGGACAGGGTCTATGGCTACACCTTC. This sequence encodes CASSLAGDRVYGYTF. The whole variable domain, filled in from reference TRBV7-9 and TRBJ1-2, reads DTGVSQNPRHKITKRGQNVTFRCDPISEHNRLYWYRQTLGQGPEFLTYFQNEAQLEKSRLLSDRFSAERPKGSFSTLEIQRTEQGDSAMYLCASSLAGDRVYGYTFGSGTRLTVV.

V usage is TRBV11-2 and J usage is TRBJ2-3; D remains unclear. Germline V gives CDR1 SGHAT, CDR2 FQNNGV. V lost 1 base and J 0 bases, leaving 8 bases between the germline ends. The CDR3 is 15 amino acids. The CDR3 nucleotides are TGTGCCAGCAGCTTAGCGACGACTAGCACAGATACGCAGTATTTT. Translated, it gives CASSLATTSTDTQYF.

The chain carries TRBV15 and TRBJ1-5; no firm D call. The V gene lost 0 bases and the J gene lost 4 bases, with 4 bases spanning the gap. The CDR3 loop spans 13 amino acids. Germline assignment: CDR1 LNHNV and CDR2 YYDKDF (reference sequence). The CDR3 region is CATSRDMNQPQHF. CDR3 nucleotides: TGTGCCACCAGCAGAGATATGAATCAGCCCCAGCATTTT.

The J gene is TRBJ2-1, the V gene TRBV4-3; 9 bases agree with TRBD2. The ends lost 4 bases at V and 4 bases at J; junction bases unmatched: 5. The CDR3 has 15 amino acids. The V gene's germline CDR1 is LGHNA and CDR2 YSLEER. In nucleotides, the CDR3 is TGCGCCAGCAGCCCCGCACTAGCGGGTTACAATGAGCAGTTCTTC. This sequence encodes CASSPALAGYNEQFF.

V is TRBV7-2 and J is TRBJ2-3; D is perhaps TRBD2 (5 bases). The CDR3 runs 15 residues. Trimming removed 6 bases at V and 2 bases at J, with 15 bases between. Germline CDR1 reads SGHTA; CDR2 reads FQGNSA. CDR3 loop: CASSSLALPTDTQYF. CDR3 bases: TGTGCCAGCAGTTCCCTAGCCCTGCCCACAGATACGCAGTATTTT.

This chain uses TRBV2 with TRBJ1-3; TRBD1 aligns across 8 bases. J lost 0 bases, V lost 10 bases, and 11 bases had no gene match. This CDR3 has 16 amino acids. Germline V gene data show CDR1 as SNHLY and CDR2 as FYNNEI. The CDR3 sequence: CATSNQGAISGNTIYF. The CDR3 bases are TGTGCCACCTCCAACCAGGGGGCGATCTCTGGAAACACCATATATTTT.

This chain connects TRBV6-2 or TRBV6-3 to TRBJ1-6; 7 bases fit TRBD1. The CDR3 has 14 amino acids. Germline CDR1 and CDR2: MNHEY and SVGEGT. The V segment lost 5 bases and the J segment 8 bases; nucleotides outside the gene matches: 6. CDR3 loop: CASSETGRYSPLHF. In DNA form, the CDR3 reads TGTGCCAGCAGTGAGACAGGGCGGTATTCACCCCTCCACTTT.

This clone was detected only a few times. The chain uses TRBV18 and TRBJ1-2, with 8 bases aligning to TRBD1. From germline, CDR1 is KGHSH and CDR2 LQKENI. This CDR3 spans 14 amino acids. J was trimmed by 6 bases and V by 6 bases; bases with no gene match: 9. CDR3 loop: CASSPGTGENGYTF. The CDR3 nucleotides are TGTGCCAGCTCTCCAGGGACAGGCGAGAATGGCTACACCTTC. The full variable domain, completed using reference TRBV18 and TRBJ1-2, is NAGVMQNPRHLVRRRGQEARLRCSPMKGHSHVYWYRQLPEEGLKFMVYLQKENIIDESGMPKERFSAEFPKEGPSILRIQQVVRGDSAAYFCASSPGTGENGYTFGSGTRLTVV.

J is TRBJ2-1 and V is TRBV20-1; the D gene is possibly TRBD1 (5 bases). V dropped 3 bases and J dropped 6 bases, with 21 bases sitting between them. Per germline, CDR1 DFQATT and CDR2 SNEGSKA (reference sequence). The CDR3 runs 16 residues. The CDR3 spells CSASGMEGIGANEQFF. The CDR3 DNA reads as TGCAGTGCTAGTGGTATGGAAGGAATTGGGGCCAATGAGCAGTTCTTC.

V and J are TRBV5-8 and TRBJ1-4; a weak D match, TRBD1 (6 bases). This CDR3 has 15 amino acids. V was cut by 0 bases and J by 4 bases, with 10 bases left in between. Germline V gene lookup returns CDR1 SGHTS and CDR2 YDEGEE. The CDR3 nucleotides are TGTGCCAGCAGCTTGGGTCAGGGGATTAATGAAAAACTGTTTTTT. This translates into CASSLGQGINEKLFF.

About this clone: This specimen includes other DNA sequences encoding the same CDR3. The chain links TRBV4-1 to TRBJ2-7; no definite D call. Germline assignment: CDR1 MGHRA and CDR2 YSYEKL. This CDR3 region has 13 residues. Trimming stripped 1 base from V and 4 bases from J, with 8 bases between. CDR3 DNA sequence: TGCGCCAGCAGCCAAGTAGGCGGATACGAGCAGTACTTC. It encodes CASSQVGGYEQYF.

CDR3 nucleotide sequence: TGTGCCAGCAGCCAGATTACAGGACAAACGCAGTATTTT. Translated, it gives CASSQITGQTQYF. The chain employs TRBV3-1 (or the pseudogene TRBV3-2) and TRBJ2-3; maybe TRBD1 (5 bases). Germline CDR1 is LGHDT and CDR2 is YNNKEL (reference sequence). CDR3 size: 13 residues. Trimming removed 3 bases from V and 9 bases from J, with 13 bases in between.